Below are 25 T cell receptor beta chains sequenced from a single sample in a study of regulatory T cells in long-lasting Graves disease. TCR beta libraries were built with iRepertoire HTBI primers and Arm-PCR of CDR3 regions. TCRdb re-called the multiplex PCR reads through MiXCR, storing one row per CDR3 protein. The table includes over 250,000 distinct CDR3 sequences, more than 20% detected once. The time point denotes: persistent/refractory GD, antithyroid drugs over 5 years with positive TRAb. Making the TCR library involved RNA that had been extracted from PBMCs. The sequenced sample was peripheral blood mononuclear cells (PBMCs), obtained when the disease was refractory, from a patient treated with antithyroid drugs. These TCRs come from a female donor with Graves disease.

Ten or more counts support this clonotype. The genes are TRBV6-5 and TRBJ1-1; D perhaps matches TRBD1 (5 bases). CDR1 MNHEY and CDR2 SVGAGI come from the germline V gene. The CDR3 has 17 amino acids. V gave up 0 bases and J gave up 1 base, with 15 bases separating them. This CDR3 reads CASSYSLWGERNTEAFF. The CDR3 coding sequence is TGTGCCAGCAGTTACTCCCTATGGGGGGAGAGGAACACTGAAGCTTTCTTT.

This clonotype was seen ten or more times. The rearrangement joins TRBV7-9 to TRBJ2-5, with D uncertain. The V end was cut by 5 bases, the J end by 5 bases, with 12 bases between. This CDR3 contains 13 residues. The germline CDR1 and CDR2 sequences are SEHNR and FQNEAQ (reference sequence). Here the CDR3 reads CASSIISGETQYF. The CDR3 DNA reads TGTGCCAGCAGCATAATTTCAGGCGAGACCCAGTACTTC.

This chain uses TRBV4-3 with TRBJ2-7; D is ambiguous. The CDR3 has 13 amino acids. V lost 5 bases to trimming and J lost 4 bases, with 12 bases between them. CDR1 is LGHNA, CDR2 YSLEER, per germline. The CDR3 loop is CASSANRGYEQYF. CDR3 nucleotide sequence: TGCGCCAGCAGCGCGAACCGCGGATACGAGCAGTACTTC.

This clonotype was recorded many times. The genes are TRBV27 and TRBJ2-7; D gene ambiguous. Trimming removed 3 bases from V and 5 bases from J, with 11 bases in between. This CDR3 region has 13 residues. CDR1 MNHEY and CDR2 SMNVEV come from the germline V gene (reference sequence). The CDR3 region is CASSFRLWDEQYF. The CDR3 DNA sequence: TGTGCCAGCAGTTTCCGCCTTTGGGACGAGCAGTACTTC.

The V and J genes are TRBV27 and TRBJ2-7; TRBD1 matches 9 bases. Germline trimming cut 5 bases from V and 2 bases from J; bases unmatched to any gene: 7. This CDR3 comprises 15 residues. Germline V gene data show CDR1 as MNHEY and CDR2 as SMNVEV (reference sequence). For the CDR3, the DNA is TGTGCCAGCAGTCGCCTACAGGGGGCCCCCTACGAGCAGTACTTC. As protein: CASSRLQGAPYEQYF.

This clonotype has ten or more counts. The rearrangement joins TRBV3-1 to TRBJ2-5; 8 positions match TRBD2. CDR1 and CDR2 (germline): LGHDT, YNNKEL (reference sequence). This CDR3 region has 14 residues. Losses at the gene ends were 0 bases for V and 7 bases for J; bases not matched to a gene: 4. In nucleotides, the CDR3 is TGTGCCAGCAGCCAAGAGGGGACTAGTCGGACCCAGTACTTC. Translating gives CASSQEGTSRTQYF.

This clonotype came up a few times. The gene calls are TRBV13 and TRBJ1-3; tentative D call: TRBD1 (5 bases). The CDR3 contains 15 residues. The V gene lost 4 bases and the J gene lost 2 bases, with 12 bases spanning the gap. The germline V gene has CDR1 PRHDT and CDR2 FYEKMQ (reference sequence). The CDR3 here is CASSYGRGTGNTIYF. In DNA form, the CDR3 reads TGTGCCAGCAGCTACGGAAGGGGAACTGGAAACACCATATATTTT. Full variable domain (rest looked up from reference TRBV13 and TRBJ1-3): AAGVIQSPRHLIKEKRETATLKCYPIPRHDTVYWYQQGPGQDPQFLISFYEKMQSDKGSIPDRFSAQQFSDYHSELNMSSLELGDSALYFCASSYGRGTGNTIYFGEGSWLTVV.

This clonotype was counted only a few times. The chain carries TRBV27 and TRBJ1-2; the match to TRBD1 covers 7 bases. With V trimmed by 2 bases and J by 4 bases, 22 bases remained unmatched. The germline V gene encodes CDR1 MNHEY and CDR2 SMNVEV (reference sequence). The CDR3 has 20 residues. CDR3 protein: CASSLRRSGLTGRSPYGYTF. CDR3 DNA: TGTGCCAGCAGTTTAAGACGATCGGGTCTGACAGGGAGAAGCCCCTATGGCTACACCTTC.

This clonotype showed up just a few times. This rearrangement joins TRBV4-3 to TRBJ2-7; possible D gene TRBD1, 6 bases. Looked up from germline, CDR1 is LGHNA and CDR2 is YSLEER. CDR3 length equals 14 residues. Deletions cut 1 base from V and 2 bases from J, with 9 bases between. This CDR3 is CASSQGTGPYEQYF. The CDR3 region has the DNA TGCGCCAGCAGCCAAGGAACAGGGCCCTACGAGCAGTACTTC.

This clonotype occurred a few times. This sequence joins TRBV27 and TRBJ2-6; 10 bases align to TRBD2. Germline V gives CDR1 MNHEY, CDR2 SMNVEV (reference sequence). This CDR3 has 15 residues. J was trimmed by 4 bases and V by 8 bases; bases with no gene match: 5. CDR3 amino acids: CASGGLAIGANVLTF. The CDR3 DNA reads TGTGCCAGCGGGGGACTAGCGATAGGGGCCAACGTCCTGACTTTC.

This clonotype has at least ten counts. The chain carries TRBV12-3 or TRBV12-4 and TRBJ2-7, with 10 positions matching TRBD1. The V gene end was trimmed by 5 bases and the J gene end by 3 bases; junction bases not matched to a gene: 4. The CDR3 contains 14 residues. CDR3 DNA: TGTGCCAGCAGTACCGGGGACAGGGGCTACGAGCAGTACTTC. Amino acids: CASSTGDRGYEQYF.

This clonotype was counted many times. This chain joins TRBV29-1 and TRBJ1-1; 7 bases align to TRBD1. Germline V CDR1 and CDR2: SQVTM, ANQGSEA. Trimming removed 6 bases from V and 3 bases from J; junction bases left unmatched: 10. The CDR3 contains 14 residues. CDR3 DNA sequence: TGCAGCGTCGCGATGACAGGGATGGACACTGAAGCTTTCTTT. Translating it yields CSVAMTGMDTEAFF. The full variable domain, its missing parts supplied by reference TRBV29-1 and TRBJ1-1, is SAVISQKPSRDICQRGTSLTIQCQVDSQVTMMFWYRQQPGQSLTLIATANQGSEATYESGFVIDKFPISRPNLTFSTLTVSNMSPEDSSIYLCSVAMTGMDTEAFFGQGTRLTVV.

CDR3 loop: CATSAPDTGELFF. CDR3 nucleotides: TGTGCCACCAGTGCGCCCGACACCGGGGAGCTGTTTTTT. The chain carries TRBV24-1 and TRBJ2-2; D remains unclear. The length of the CDR3 is 13 residues. V dropped 5 bases and J dropped 3 bases, with 6 bases sitting between them. Per germline, CDR1 KGHDR and CDR2 SFDVKD.

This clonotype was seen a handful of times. The CDR3 is CASSFGRGRRDTQYF. The CDR3 region has the DNA TGTGCCAGCAGTTTTGGAAGGGGGCGGCGAGATACGCAGTATTTT. This sequence joins TRBV12-3 or TRBV12-4 and TRBJ2-3; 7 nucleotides agree with TRBD1. The CDR3 loop spans 15 amino acids. The V and J ends lost 3 bases and 5 bases, in that order; junction bases with no gene match: 8.

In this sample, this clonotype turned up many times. Here the CDR3 DNA reads TGTGCCAGCAGTTACGGGAGGCAAGAGACCCAGTACTTC. Translation: CASSYGRQETQYF. The chain uses TRBV6-5 and TRBJ2-5; D might be TRBD2 (6 bases). This CDR3 comprises 13 residues. From germline, CDR1 is MNHEY and CDR2 SVGAGI. V gave up 2 bases and J gave up 2 bases, with 6 bases separating them.

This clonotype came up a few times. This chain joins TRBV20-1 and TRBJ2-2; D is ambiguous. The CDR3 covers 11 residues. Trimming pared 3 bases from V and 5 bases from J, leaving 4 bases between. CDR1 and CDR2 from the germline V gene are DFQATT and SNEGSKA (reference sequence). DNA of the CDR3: TGCAGTGCTAGGGATACCGGGGAGCTGTTTTTT. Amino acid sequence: CSARDTGELFF.

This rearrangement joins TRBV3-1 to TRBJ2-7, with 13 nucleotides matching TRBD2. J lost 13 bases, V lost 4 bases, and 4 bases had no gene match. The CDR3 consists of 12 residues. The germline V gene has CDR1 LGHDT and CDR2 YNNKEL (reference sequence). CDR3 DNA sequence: TGTGCCAGCAGCCTCGGGACTAGCGGGACTTACTTC. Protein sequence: CASSLGTSGTYF.

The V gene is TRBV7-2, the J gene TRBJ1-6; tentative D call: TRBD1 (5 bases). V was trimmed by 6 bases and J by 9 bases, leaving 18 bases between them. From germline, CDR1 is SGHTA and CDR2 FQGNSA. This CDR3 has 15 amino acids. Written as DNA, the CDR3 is TGTGCCAGCAGGGAACAGGAGGGAAGGGGTTCACCCCTCCACTTT. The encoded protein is CASREQEGRGSPLHF.

In nucleotides, the CDR3 is TGTGCCAGCTCACCACCCTCCGCCGGTACAGATACGCAGTATTTT. Protein sequence: CASSPPSAGTDTQYF. V is TRBV18 and J is TRBJ2-3; no definite D call. The germline CDR1 and CDR2 sequences are KGHSH and LQKENI. The ends were cut back, 0 bases at V and 3 bases at J, with 10 bases in the middle. The CDR3 has 15 residues.

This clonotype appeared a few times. CDR3 in amino acids: CASSFKGETQYF. Written as DNA, the CDR3 is TGTGCCAGCAGCTTCAAGGGAGAGACCCAGTACTTC. The chain couples TRBV11-2 to TRBJ2-5; D is undetermined. This CDR3 region has 12 residues. Trimming took 3 bases from V and 4 from J, leaving 6 bases between them. CDR1 and CDR2 from the germline V gene are SGHAT and FQNNGV.

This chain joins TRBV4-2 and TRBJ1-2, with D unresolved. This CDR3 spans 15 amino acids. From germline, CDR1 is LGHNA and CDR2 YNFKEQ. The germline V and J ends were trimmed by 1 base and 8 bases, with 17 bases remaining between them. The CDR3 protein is CASSQVRAASGGYTF. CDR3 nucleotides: TGTGCCAGCAGCCAAGTGAGGGCGGCGTCGGGGGGCTACACCTTC.

This CDR3 is CASSLEGVGYEQYF. In DNA form, the CDR3 reads TGTGCCAGCAGCTTAGAAGGAGTCGGGTACGAGCAGTACTTC. The chain joins TRBV7-9 to TRBJ2-7; D remains ambiguous. V dropped 1 base and J dropped 4 bases, with 11 bases sitting between them. This CDR3 region has 14 residues. Germline CDR1 reads SEHNR; CDR2 reads FQNEAQ (reference sequence).

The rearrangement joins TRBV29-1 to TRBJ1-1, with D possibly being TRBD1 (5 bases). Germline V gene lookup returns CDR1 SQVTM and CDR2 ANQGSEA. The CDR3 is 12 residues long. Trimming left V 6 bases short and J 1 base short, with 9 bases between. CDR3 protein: CSVDQGNTEAFF. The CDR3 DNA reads TGCAGCGTAGATCAGGGGAACACTGAAGCTTTCTTT.

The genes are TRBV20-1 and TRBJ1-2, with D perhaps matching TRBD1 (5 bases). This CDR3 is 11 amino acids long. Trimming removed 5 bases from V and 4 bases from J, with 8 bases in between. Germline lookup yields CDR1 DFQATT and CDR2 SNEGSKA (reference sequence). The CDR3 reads CSAGGVYGYTF. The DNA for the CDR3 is TGCAGTGCTGGGGGGGTCTATGGCTACACCTTC.

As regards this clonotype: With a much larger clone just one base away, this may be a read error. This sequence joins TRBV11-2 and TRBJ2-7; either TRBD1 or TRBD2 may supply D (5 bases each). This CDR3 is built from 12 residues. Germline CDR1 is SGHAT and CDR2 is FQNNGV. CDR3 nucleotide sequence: TGTACCAGCAGCATCTGGGACGGCGAGCAGTACTTC. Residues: CTSSIWDGEQYF.